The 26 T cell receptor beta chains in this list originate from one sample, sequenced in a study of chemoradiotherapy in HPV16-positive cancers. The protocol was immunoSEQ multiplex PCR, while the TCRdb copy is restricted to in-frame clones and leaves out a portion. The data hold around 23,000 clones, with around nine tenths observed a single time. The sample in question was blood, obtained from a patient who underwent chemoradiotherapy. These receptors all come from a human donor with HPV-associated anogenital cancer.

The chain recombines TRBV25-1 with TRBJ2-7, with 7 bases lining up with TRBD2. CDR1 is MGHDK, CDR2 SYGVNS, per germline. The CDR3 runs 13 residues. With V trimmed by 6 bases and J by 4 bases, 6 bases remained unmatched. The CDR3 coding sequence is TGTGCCAGCAGGCCTGGCGGGAGTTACGAGCAGTACTTC. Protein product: CASRPGGSYEQYF.

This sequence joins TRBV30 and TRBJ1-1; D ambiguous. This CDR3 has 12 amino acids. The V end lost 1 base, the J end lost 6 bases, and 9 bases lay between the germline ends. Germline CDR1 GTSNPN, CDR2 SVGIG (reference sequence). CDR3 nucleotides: TGTGCCTGGAGTGGGAGGAGGTCTGAAGCTTTCTTT. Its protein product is CAWSGRRSEAFF.

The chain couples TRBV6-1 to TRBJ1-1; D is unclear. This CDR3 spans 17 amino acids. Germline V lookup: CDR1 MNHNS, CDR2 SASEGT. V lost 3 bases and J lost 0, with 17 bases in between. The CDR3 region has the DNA TGTGCCAGCAGTGATTTTTCACGGGGAGGGATGAACACTGAAGCTTTCTTT. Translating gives CASSDFSRGGMNTEAFF.

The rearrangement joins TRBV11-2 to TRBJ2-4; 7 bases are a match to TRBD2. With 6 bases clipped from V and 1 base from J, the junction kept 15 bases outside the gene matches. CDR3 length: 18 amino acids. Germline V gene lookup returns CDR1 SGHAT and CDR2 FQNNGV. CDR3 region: CASRSPGGPKAAKNIQYF. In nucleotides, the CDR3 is TGTGCCAGCAGATCACCGGGGGGACCTAAGGCGGCCAAAAACATTCAGTACTTC.

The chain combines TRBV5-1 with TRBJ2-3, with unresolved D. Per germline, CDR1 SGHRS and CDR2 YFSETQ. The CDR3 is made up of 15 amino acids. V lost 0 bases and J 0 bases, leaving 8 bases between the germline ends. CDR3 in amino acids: CASSLDTSSTDTQYF. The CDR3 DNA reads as TGCGCCAGCAGCTTGGACACTTCTAGCACAGATACGCAGTATTTT.

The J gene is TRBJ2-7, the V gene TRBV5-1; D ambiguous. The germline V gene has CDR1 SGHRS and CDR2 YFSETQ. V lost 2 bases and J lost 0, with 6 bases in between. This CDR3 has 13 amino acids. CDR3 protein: CASSFFRSYEQYF. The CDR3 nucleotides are TGCGCCAGCAGCTTTTTTCGCTCCTACGAGCAGTACTTC.

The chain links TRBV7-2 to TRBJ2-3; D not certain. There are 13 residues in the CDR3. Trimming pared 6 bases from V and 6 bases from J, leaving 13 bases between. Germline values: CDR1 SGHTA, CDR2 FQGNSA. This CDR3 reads CASSYTIGDTQYF. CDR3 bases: TGTGCCAGCAGTTACACCATAGGGGATACGCAGTATTTT.

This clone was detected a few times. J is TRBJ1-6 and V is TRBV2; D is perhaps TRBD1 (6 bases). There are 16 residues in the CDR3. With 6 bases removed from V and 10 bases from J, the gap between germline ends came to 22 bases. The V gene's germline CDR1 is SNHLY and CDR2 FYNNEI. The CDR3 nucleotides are TGTGCCAGCAGCTTTACGACAGGCGTGGGGAGATCACCCCTCCACTTT. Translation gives CASSFTTGVGRSPLHF.

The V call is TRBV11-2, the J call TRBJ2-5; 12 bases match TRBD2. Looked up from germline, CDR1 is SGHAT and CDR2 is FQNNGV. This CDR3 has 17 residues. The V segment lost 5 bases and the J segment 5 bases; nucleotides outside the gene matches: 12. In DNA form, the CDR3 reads TGTGCCAGCAGCCTGGGGGCTAGCGGGGGGGCCTATGAGACCCAGTACTTC. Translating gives CASSLGASGGAYETQYF.

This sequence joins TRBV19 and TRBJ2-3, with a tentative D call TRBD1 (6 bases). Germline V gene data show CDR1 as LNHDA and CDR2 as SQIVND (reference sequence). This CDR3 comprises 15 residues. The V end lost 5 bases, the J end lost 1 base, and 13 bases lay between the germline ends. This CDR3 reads CASSSGVRGTDTQYF. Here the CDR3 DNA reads TGTGCCAGTAGTTCAGGGGTAAGGGGCACAGATACGCAGTATTTT.

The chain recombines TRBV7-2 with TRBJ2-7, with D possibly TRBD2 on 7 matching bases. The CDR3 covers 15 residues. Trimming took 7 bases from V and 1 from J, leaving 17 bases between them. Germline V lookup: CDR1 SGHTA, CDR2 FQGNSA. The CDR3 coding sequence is TGTGCCAGCATGCTAGGGGGGGCGGGGTCCTACGAGCAGTACTTC. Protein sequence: CASMLGGAGSYEQYF.

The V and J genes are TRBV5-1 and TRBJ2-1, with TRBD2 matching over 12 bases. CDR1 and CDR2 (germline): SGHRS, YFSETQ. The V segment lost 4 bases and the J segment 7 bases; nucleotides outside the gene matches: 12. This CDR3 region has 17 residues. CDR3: CASSAGPSGGARNEQFF. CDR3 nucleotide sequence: TGCGCCAGCAGCGCGGGACCTAGCGGGGGGGCCCGAAATGAGCAGTTCTTC.

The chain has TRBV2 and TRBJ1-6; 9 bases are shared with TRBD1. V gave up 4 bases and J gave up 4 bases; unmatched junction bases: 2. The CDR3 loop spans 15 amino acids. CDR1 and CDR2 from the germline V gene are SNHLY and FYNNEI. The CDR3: CASSGTGAYNSPLHF. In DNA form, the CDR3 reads TGTGCCAGCAGTGGGACAGGGGCTTATAATTCACCCCTCCACTTT.

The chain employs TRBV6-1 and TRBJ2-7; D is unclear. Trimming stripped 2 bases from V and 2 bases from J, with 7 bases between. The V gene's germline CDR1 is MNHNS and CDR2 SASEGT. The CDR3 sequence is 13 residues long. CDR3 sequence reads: CASSEQTAYEQYF. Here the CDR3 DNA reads TGTGCCAGCAGTGAACAGACCGCCTACGAGCAGTACTTC.

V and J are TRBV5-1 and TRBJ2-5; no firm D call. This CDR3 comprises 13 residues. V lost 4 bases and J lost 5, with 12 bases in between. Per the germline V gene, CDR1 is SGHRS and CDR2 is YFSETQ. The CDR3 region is CASSGVPRETQYF. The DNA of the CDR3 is TGCGCCAGCAGCGGGGTCCCGCGGGAGACCCAGTACTTC.

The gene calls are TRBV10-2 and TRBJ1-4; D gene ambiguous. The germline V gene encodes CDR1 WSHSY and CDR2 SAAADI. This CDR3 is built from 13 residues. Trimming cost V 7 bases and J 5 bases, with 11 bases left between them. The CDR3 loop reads CASTTDPNEKLFF. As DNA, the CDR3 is TGCGCCAGCACGACCGACCCGAATGAAAAACTGTTTTTT.

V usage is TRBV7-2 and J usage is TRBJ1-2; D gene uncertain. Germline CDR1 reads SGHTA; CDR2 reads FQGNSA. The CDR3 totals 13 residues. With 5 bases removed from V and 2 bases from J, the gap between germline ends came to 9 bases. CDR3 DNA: TGTGCCAGCAGCATAGACGGGAACTATGGCTACACCTTC. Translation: CASSIDGNYGYTF.

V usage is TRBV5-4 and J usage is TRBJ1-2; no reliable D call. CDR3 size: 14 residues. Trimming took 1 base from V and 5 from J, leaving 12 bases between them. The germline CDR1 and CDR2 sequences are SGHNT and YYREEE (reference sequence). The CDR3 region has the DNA TGTGCCAGCAGCTTGTCAGGAGATCGGTATGGCTACACCTTC. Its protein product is CASSLSGDRYGYTF.

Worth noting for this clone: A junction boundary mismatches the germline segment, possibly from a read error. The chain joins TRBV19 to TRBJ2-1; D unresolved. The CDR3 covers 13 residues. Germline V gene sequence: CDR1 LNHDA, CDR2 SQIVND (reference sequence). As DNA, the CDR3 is TGTGCCAGTAGCCCTCCTTGGTACAACGAGCAGTTCTTC. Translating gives CASSPPWYNEQFF. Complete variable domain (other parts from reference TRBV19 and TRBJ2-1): DGGITQSPKYLFRKEGQNVTLSCEQNLNHDAMYWYRQDPGQGLRLIYYSQIVNDFQKGDIAEGYSVSREKKESFPLTVTSAQKNPTAFYLCASSPPWYNEQFFGPGTRLTVL.

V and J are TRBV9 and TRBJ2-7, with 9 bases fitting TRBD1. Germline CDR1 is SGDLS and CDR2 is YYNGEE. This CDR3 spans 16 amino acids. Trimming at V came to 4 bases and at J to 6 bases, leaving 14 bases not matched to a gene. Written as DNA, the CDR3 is TGTGCCAGCAGCTCACGCCGGGACAGGGTATCGGCCGAGCAGTACTTC. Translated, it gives CASSSRRDRVSAEQYF.

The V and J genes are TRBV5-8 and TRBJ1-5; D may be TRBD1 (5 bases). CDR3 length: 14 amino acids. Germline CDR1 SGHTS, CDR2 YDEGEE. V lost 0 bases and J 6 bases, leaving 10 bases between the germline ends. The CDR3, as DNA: TGTGCCAGCAGCTTGGACGGGGGTGCTCAGCCCCAGCATTTT. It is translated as CASSLDGGAQPQHF. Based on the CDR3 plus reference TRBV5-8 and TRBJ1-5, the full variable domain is EAGVTQSPTHLIKTRGQQATLRCSPISGHTSVYWYQQALGLGLQFLLWYDEGEERNRGNFPPRFSGRQFPNYSSELNVNALELEDSALYLCASSLDGGAQPQHFGDGTRLSIL.

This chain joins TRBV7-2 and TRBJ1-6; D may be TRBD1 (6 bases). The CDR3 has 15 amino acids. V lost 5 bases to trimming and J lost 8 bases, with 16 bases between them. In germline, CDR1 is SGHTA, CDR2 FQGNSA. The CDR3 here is CASSPTGRKDSPLHF. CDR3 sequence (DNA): TGTGCCAGCAGCCCTACAGGGCGGAAGGATTCACCCCTCCACTTT.

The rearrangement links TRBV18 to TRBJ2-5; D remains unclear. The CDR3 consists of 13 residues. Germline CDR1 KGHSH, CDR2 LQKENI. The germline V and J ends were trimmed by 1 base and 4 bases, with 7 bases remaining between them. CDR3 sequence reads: CASSPLERETQYF. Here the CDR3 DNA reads TGTGCCAGCTCACCACTGGAAAGAGAGACCCAGTACTTC.

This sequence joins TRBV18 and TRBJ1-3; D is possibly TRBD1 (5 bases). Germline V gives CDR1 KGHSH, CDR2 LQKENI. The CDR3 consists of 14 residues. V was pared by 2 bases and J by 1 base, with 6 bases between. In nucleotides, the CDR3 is TGTGCCAGCTCACCAGGGACGTCTGGAAACACCATATATTTT. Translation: CASSPGTSGNTIYF.

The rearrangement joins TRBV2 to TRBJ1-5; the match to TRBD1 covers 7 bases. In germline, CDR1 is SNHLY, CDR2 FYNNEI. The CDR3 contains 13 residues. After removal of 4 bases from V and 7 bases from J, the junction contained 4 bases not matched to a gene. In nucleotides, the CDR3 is TGTGCCAGCAGTGGACCACAGGGGCAGCCCCAGCATTTT. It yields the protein CASSGPQGQPQHF.

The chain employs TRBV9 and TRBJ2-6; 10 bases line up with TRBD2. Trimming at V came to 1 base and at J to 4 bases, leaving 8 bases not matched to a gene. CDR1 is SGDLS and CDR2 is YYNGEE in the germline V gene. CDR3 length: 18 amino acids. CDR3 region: CASSVSSGGAVGANVLTF. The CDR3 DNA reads TGTGCCAGCAGCGTAAGCAGCGGGGGGGCGGTCGGGGCCAACGTCCTGACTTTC.